This TCR beta chain was recorded in a study of blood T cell repertoires in COVID-19 (dated by TCRdb to the early 2020s). With respect to the entire study: Samples from collaborators originated in the United States, Italy and Spain and spanned both the acute and convalescent phases of COVID-19. The repertoires were made available in a free public database intended to serve as a resource for research on the immune response to SARS-CoV-2. The samples were drawn from two sources: the first 160 participants of the ongoing ImmuneRACE study, and approximately 1,300 subjects contributed by 6 global collaborators. The dataset comprised deeply sampled blood TCRbeta repertoires from subjects exposed to, actively infected with, or recovered from COVID-19. The prospective study material was composed of cDNA or gDNA derived from T cells, B-cell-depleted T cells, or PBMCs. Sample metadata almost always included a de-identified subject ID, COVID-19 status, age in years and sex. Where HLA class I and class II types were available, the types were taken from metadata supplied by the sample provider, not from assay-based typing.

Participants in the prospective study were aged roughly 18 to 90 years, lived in approximately 26 United States geographic areas, and enrolled through a virtual design. In the prospective study, participants were assigned to cohorts based on the clinical history participants reported in a screening survey and a study questionnaire. For ImmuneRACE Cohort 3, a participant was defined as recovered based on two consecutive negative NP/OP PCR tests, clearance by a healthcare professional, or resolution of symptoms. In the prospective study, mobile phlebotomists collected whole blood, serum and a nasopharyngeal or oropharyngeal swab from each participant. Participants in the prospective study had the option to provide additional blood draws and questionnaires over an approximately 2-month period. Prospective study blood samples were shipped either frozen or at room temperature before DNA extraction.

TCRbeta CDR3 regions were amplified from genomic DNA by means of the immunoSEQ Assay, a bias-controlled multiplex PCR. As for the authors' bioinformatics: The number of nucleated cells in each sample was estimated from the amplification of reference gene primers within the assay. Sequence reads were collapsed and filtered to measure the absolute abundance of every unique TCRbeta CDR3 rearrangement. Productive Simpson clonality was computed per sample as the square root of Simpson's diversity index over productive rearrangements. TCRdb retrieved this table from immuneACCESS and kept in-frame rearrangements only. Not all clones are present; in checked studies, unresolved V genes account for under half, and no reason is known for the remainder. V, J and clone size reflect that table, while D and trimming were determined from the DNA. The sample yields 270,000 or so clones; approximately 89% were counted once. The ten most abundant clones make up under 3% of the sample.

What the work shows at the level of the full study, not this receptor alone: Clinical and demographic metadata were provided uncurated, with the amount varying by source and participant.

CDR1 MGHRA and CDR2 YSYEKL are derived from the germline V gene. From cysteine to phenylalanine, the CDR3 is 16 amino acids long. CDR3 DNA only is kept here, 48 bases in frame from base 1. Trimming leaves V shorter by 1 base and J shorter by 5 bases, with the junction holding 4 bases beyond the gene matches. Points on this clone: Its antigen is currently not known. Base quality data are lacking; no much larger clone is found one base away.

The chain links TRBV4-1 with TRBJ1-4, with 10 junctional bases fitting TRBD1. This sequence was found in a woman younger than 30 who had recovered from COVID-19. What was sequenced was PBMCs or T cells enriched from blood (not recorded which). The CDR3 protein is CASSQAPGQGNEKLFF. The sequence in DNA is TGCGCCAGCAGCCAAGCCCCGGGACAGGGGAATGAAAAACTGTTTTTT.